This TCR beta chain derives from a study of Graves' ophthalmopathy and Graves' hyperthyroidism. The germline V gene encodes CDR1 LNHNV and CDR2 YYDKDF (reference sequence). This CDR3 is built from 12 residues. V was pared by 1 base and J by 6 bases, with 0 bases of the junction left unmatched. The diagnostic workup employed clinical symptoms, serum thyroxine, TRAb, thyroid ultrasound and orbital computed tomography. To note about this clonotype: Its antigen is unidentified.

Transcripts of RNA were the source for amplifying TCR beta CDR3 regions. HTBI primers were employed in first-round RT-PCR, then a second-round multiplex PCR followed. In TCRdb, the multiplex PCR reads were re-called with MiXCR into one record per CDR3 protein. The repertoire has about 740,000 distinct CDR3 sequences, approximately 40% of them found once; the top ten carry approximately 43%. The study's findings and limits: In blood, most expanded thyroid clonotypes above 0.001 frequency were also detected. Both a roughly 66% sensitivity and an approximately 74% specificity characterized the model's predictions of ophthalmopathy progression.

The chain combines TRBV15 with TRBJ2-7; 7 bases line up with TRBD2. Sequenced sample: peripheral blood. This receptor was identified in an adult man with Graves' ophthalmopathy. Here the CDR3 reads CATSRGGSEQYF. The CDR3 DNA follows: TGTGCCACCAGCAGAGGCGGGAGCGAGCAGTACTTC.